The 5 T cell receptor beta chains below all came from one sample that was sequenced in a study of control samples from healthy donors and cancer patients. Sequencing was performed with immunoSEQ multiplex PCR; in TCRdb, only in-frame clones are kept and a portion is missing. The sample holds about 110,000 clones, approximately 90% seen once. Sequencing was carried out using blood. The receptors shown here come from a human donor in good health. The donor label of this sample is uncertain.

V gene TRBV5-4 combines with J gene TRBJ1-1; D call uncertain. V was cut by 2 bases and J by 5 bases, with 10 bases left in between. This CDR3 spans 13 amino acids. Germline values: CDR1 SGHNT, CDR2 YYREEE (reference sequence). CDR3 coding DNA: TGTGCCAGCAGCTTCTCCTCCACAACTGAAGCTTTCTTT. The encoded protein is CASSFSSTTEAFF.

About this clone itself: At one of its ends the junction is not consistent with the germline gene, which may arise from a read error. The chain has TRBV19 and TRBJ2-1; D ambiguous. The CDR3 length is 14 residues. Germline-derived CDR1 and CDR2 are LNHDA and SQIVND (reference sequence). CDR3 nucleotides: TGTGCCAGTAGTATAGAGGTGGGAAAAAGTGAGCAGCTCTTC. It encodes CASSIEVGKSEQLF.

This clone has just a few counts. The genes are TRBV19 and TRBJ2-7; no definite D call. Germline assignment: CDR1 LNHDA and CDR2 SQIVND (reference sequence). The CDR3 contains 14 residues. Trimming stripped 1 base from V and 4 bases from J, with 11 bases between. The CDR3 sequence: CASSIAGQSYEQYF. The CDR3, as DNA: TGTGCCAGTAGTATAGCCGGCCAGTCATACGAGCAGTACTTC. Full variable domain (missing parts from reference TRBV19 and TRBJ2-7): DGGITQSPKYLFRKEGQNVTLSCEQNLNHDAMYWYRQDPGQGLRLIYYSQIVNDFQKGDIAEGYSVSREKKESFPLTVTSAQKNPTAFYLCASSIAGQSYEQYFGPGTRLTVT.

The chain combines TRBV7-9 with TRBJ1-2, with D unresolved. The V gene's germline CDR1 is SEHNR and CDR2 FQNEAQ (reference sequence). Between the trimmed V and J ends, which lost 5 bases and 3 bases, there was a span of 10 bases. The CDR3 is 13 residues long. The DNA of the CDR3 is TGTGCCAGCAGCACGCCAGACTACTATGGCTACACCTTC. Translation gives CASSTPDYYGYTF. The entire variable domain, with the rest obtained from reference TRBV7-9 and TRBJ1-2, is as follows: DTGVSQNPRHKITKRGQNVTFRCDPISEHNRLYWYRQTLGQGPEFLTYFQNEAQLEKSRLLSDRFSAERPKGSFSTLEIQRTEQGDSAMYLCASSTPDYYGYTFGSGTRLTVV.

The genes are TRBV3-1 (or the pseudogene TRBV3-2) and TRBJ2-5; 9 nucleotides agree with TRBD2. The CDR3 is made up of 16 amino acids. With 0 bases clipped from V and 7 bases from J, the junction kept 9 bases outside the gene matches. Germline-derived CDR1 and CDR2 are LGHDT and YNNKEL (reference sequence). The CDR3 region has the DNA TGTGCCAGCAGCCAAGATCGGCAGCGGGGGGCGTCGACCCAGTACTTC. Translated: CASSQDRQRGASTQYF.